The text below deals with one T cell receptor (beta chain). CDR3 length: 20 residues. These data are taken from a study of blood T cell repertoires in COVID-19. In the authors' methods: From reference gene primer amplification, estimates of nucleated cell counts were derived. The table came from immunoSEQ multiplex PCR; TCRdb's copy has only in-frame clones and leaves some out. The V and J calls and clone size come from that table; D and trimming were worked out from the DNA. Of 120,000 to 150,000 clones listed, 70% to 90% are singletons. The sequencing input was peripheral blood. This TCR derives from a human donor with acute or convalescent COVID-19. The donor label of this sample is uncertain. The chain uses TRBV7-5 and TRBJ2-7; TRBD1 is the table's D call and was not checked against the DNA. TRBV7-5 is marked as a pseudogene. DNA for the CDR3: TGTGCCAGAAGCCCATCAGAGCGACGGACATTTGGTTTCTCGTTGAGGGAGCAGTACTTC. Residues: CARSPSERRTFGFSLREQYF.